A selection of T cell receptor beta chains follows, all from one sample in a study of cytomegalovirus exposure and HLA in healthy donors. Sequencing used immunoSEQ multiplex PCR; TCRdb keeps in-frame clones, though not all of them. The table lists fewer than 130,000 clones, roughly 88% of them singletons. Material for sequencing was PBMCs. Source of these receptors: a woman aged 25 to 45 in good health and CMV-seropositive. CDR3s include the opening cysteine and the closing phenylalanine or tryptophan. Fields, in order: D gene, clone size, J gene, V gene, CDR3 DNA, CDR3 protein. The D gene is left open where the match is weak. Rows give clone size only sometimes, using once, few, many, or a class for an expanded clone.

D: -; size: -; J: TRBJ1-5; V: TRBV10-3; DNA: TGTGCCATCAGTGAGTCTCCTACAGGGAGAAATCAGCCCCAGCATTTT; CDR3: CAISESPTGRNQPQHF
D: -; size: -; J: TRBJ1-1; V: TRBV28; DNA: TGTGCCAGCGGGGGGAGCACTGAAGCTTTCTTT; CDR3: CASGGSTEAFF
D: -; size: once; J: TRBJ2-5; V: TRBV2; DNA: TGTGCCAGCAGCAACGGAGAGACCCAGTACTTC; CDR3: CASSNGETQYF
D: TRBD1; size: -; J: TRBJ1-4; V: TRBV7-9; DNA: TGTGCCAGCAGCCCGACACAGGGGGACGGAGGTGAAAAACTGTTTTTT; CDR3: CASSPTQGDGGEKLFF
D: TRBD2; size: -; J: TRBJ2-2; V: TRBV29-1; DNA: TGCAGCGTAGCAGCGGGAATAGGAACCGGGGAGCTGTTTTTT; CDR3: CSVAAGIGTGELFF
D: TRBD2; size: -; J: TRBJ2-1; V: TRBV28; DNA: TGTGCCAGCAGTTTAATAACTAGCGGGAGGGCCAATGAGCAGTTCTTC; CDR3: CASSLITSGRANEQFF
D: -; size: -; J: TRBJ1-4; V: TRBV19; DNA: TGTGCCAGTAGTATCGGCGGGGCGAGGGGTAATGAAAAACTGTTTTTT; CDR3: CASSIGGARGNEKLFF
D: -; size: -; J: TRBJ1-2; V: TRBV15; DNA: TGTGCCACCAGCAGGGTCCGGCGCGGCCCCAACTATGGCTACACCTTC; CDR3: CATSRVRRGPNYGYTF
D: TRBD2; size: -; J: TRBJ2-1; V: TRBV9; DNA: TGTGCCAGCAGCCCGGGACTAGCGAATTACAATGAGCAGTTCTTC; CDR3: CASSPGLANYNEQFF
D: TRBD2; size: -; J: TRBJ2-7; V: TRBV7-2; DNA: TGTGCCAGCAGCTTGACTAGCGGGAGCGGAGAGCAGTACTTC; CDR3: CASSLTSGSGEQYF
D: -; size: -; J: TRBJ1-2; V: TRBV19; DNA: TGTGCCAGTAGTATTGGACAAAACGGCTACACCTTC; CDR3: CASSIGQNGYTF
D: -; size: -; J: TRBJ1-2; V: TRBV6-1; DNA: TGTGCCAGTACAGCGGTTAGCTATGGCTACACCTTC; CDR3: CASTAVSYGYTF
D: TRBD2; size: -; J: TRBJ2-7; V: TRBV7-2; DNA: TGTGCCAGCAGCTTAGTCGGTCTAGCGGGGGGCGTCGAGCAGTACTTC; CDR3: CASSLVGLAGGVEQYF
D: TRBD2; size: -; J: TRBJ2-2; V: TRBV5-8; DNA: TGTGCCAGCAGCATAGGACTAGCGGGGGTTTCCGGGGAGCTGTTTTTT; CDR3: CASSIGLAGVSGELFF
D: TRBD2; size: -; J: TRBJ2-1; V: TRBV19; DNA: TGTGCCAGTAGTTCGCCGGGACTAGCGGGCGGCAATGAGCAGTTCTTC; CDR3: CASSSPGLAGGNEQFF
D: TRBD1; size: few; J: TRBJ2-7; V: TRBV10-1; DNA: TGCGCCAGCAACCCGGGACAGGGTCTCTACGAGCAGTACTTC; CDR3: CASNPGQGLYEQYF
D: TRBD2; size: once; J: TRBJ2-2; V: TRBV27; DNA: TGTGCCAGCATAGCGGGGGGGCCGGGCGGGGAGCTGTTTTTT; CDR3: CASIAGGPGGELFF
D: -; size: -; J: TRBJ1-2; V: TRBV7-2; DNA: TGTGCCAGCAGCCAAGGGTCGGGCAGGGAATTTCCCTATGGCTACACCTTC; CDR3: CASSQGSGREFPYGYTF
D: TRBD1; size: once; J: TRBJ1-6; V: TRBV25-1; DNA: TGTGCCAGCAGGTTACAGGGGGCCTCACCCCTCCACTTT; CDR3: CASRLQGASPLHF
D: TRBD2; size: -; J: TRBJ2-7; V: TRBV4-2; DNA: TGTGCCAGCAGCCAAGATAGGGCGGGAGCCTACGAGCAGTACTTC; CDR3: CASSQDRAGAYEQYF
D: -; size: -; J: TRBJ2-7; V: TRBV2; DNA: TGTGCCAGCACCCAGATAAATGGAGGCGAGCAGTACTTC; CDR3: CASTQINGGEQYF
D: TRBD2; size: -; J: TRBJ2-1; V: TRBV11-3; DNA: TGTGCCAGCAGCTCCGGACTAGCGGGAGTTAATGAGCAGTTCTTC; CDR3: CASSSGLAGVNEQFF
D: -; size: -; J: TRBJ2-5; V: TRBV29-1; DNA: TGCAGCGGTGTTCGGGAGACCCAGTACTTC; CDR3: CSGVRETQYF
D: -; size: -; J: TRBJ2-2; V: TRBV11-3; DNA: TGTGCCAGCAGCTTAATGGCCGCCGGGGAGCTGTTTTTT; CDR3: CASSLMAAGELFF
D: TRBD1; size: -; J: TRBJ1-5; V: TRBV19; DNA: TGTGCCAGTAGTTGGACAGGGGGGATCCAGCCCCAGCATTTT; CDR3: CASSWTGGIQPQHF
D: -; size: -; J: TRBJ2-7; V: TRBV6-1; DNA: TGTGCCAGCAGTACTACCGGCCTCCCTTACGAGCAGTACTTC; CDR3: CASSTTGLPYEQYF
D: TRBD2; size: -; J: TRBJ2-7; V: TRBV4-1; DNA: TGCGCCAGCAGCCAGAAAGTAGCGGGGGTCCCCTACGAGCAGTACTTC; CDR3: CASSQKVAGVPYEQYF
D: TRBD1; size: -; J: TRBJ1-4; V: TRBV9; DNA: TGTGCCAGCAGCACAGGGGGCCGTACTAATGAAAAACTGTTTTTT; CDR3: CASSTGGRTNEKLFF
D: TRBD1; size: -; J: TRBJ1-5; V: TRBV28; DNA: TGTGCCAGCAGCCCCACAGGGGGAATGGGCAATCAGCCCCAGCATTTT; CDR3: CASSPTGGMGNQPQHF
D: TRBD1; size: -; J: TRBJ1-2; V: TRBV28; DNA: TGTGCCAGCAGCCACCTGACAGGGAACGGTGGCTACACCTTC; CDR3: CASSHLTGNGGYTF
D: TRBD2; size: -; J: TRBJ2-1; V: TRBV9; DNA: TGTGCCAGCAGCGTAGGACTAGCGGGAGTGAGGGAGCAGTTCTTC; CDR3: CASSVGLAGVREQFF
D: TRBD2; size: -; J: TRBJ2-1; V: TRBV7-9; DNA: TGTGCCAGCAGCTTAGGGGTCGGGACTAGAGATGGGCAGTTCTTC; CDR3: CASSLGVGTRDGQFF
D: TRBD1; size: -; J: TRBJ1-2; V: TRBV5-5; DNA: TGTGCCAGCAGCTTTTTGTTGGGGACAGGGGGTGGCTACACCTTC; CDR3: CASSFLLGTGGGYTF
D: TRBD2; size: -; J: TRBJ2-3; V: TRBV5-4; DNA: TGTGCCAGCAGCTTGGCTAGCGGGATGGATACGCAGTATTTT; CDR3: CASSLASGMDTQYF
D: -; size: -; J: TRBJ2-7; V: TRBV4-2; DNA: TGTGCCAGCAGCCAAGATGAGGGCCACTCCTACGAGCAGTACTTC; CDR3: CASSQDEGHSYEQYF
D: -; size: once; J: TRBJ2-7; V: TRBV4-1; DNA: TGCGCCAGCAGCCAGTTAAACGAGCAGTACTTC; CDR3: CASSQLNEQYF
D: TRBD1; size: -; J: TRBJ2-6; V: TRBV18; DNA: TGTGCCAGCTCGCCCTACCGGGACAGGTCACCTTCTGGGGCCAACGTCCTGACTTTC; CDR3: CASSPYRDRSPSGANVLTF
D: TRBD1; size: -; J: TRBJ1-5; V: TRBV6-1; DNA: TGTGCCAGCAGTGGTCAGGGGGGTACCCAGCCCCAGCATTTT; CDR3: CASSGQGGTQPQHF
D: -; size: -; J: TRBJ2-7; V: TRBV2; DNA: TGTGCCAGCAGTGGGGACACGTCCTACGAGCAGTACTTC; CDR3: CASSGDTSYEQYF
D: -; size: -; J: TRBJ1-4; V: TRBV29-1; DNA: TGCAGCGTTGTCTATGGGGAGGCAACTAATGAAAAACTGTTTTTT; CDR3: CSVVYGEATNEKLFF
D: TRBD2; size: -; J: TRBJ2-5; V: TRBV25-1; DNA: TGTGCCAGCAGGGGAGGGCTCCAAGAGACCCAGTACTTC; CDR3: CASRGGLQETQYF
D: TRBD2; size: -; J: TRBJ2-7; V: TRBV5-1; DNA: TGCGCCAGCAGCTGGACTAGCGGCTCCTACGAGCAGTACTTC; CDR3: CASSWTSGSYEQYF
D: -; size: -; J: TRBJ1-4; V: TRBV5-1; DNA: TGCGCCAGCAGCTTGGGGACTGGTGAAAAACTGTTTTTT; CDR3: CASSLGTGEKLFF
D: -; size: -; J: TRBJ1-4; V: TRBV7-2; DNA: TGTGCCAGCAGCTTAGGAGGGCAGCCTAATGAAAAACTGTTTTTT; CDR3: CASSLGGQPNEKLFF
D: -; size: -; J: TRBJ2-1; V: TRBV10-3; DNA: TGTGCCATCAGTGAAGCCCAACCCCGAGGGCTAAATGAGCAGTTCTTC; CDR3: CAISEAQPRGLNEQFF
D: TRBD1; size: once; J: TRBJ1-2; V: TRBV10-3; DNA: TGTGCCATCAGTGAGCAAGTGGGACAGGGGGCAAGAGGCTACACCTTC; CDR3: CAISEQVGQGARGYTF
D: -; size: once; J: TRBJ2-2; V: TRBV5-1; DNA: TGCGCCAGCAGCTTGAAGGGGTCGGCATCCGGGGAGCTGTTTTTT; CDR3: CASSLKGSASGELFF
D: TRBD2; size: -; J: TRBJ2-1; V: TRBV18; DNA: TGTGCCAGCTCACCATATAGCGGGAGGGCCGCCAATGAGCAGTTCTTC; CDR3: CASSPYSGRAANEQFF